These 7 T cell receptor beta chains share one sample of origin, sequenced in a study of blood T cells in healthy people across ages (dated by TCRdb to the mid-2010s). The library was obtained by 5' RACE. Sequencer: Illumina HiSeq 2500. A second about 7 to 11 cycle PCR used a sample-barcoded 5' primer and a J-beta primer mix. Through fastp at Q25 and MiXCR, TCRdb rebuilt clones from the public reads, retaining in-frame beta chains. All rows with the same CDR3 protein become a single entry with the most common DNA and genes. Within this sample are about 930,000 distinct CDR3 sequences, with about 27% of them counted one time only. Roughly 10% of the sample is taken by the ten largest. This same sample was also taken into another study, of T cells of mothers and their children.

The sequenced sample was blood. These receptors were taken from a woman aged 40 to 49 in good health.

This clonotype has ten or more counts. The chain recombines TRBV4-1 with TRBJ2-7, with 12 bases that match TRBD2. Germline values: CDR1 MGHRA, CDR2 YSYEKL. V was pared by 10 bases and J by 7 bases, with 5 bases of the junction left unmatched. This CDR3 contains 12 residues. CDR3 nucleotides: TGCGCCACCTCTAGCGGGGGGGATGAGCAGTACTTC. Translating gives CATSSGGDEQYF.

This clonotype was recorded a few times. This sequence joins TRBV7-3 and TRBJ1-1, with D unclear. V was cut by 5 bases and J by 1 base, with 8 bases left in between. Germline CDR1 reads SGHTA; CDR2 reads FQGTGA. The CDR3 runs to 13 residues. CDR3 DNA: TGTGCCAGCAGCGCCACCCCGAACACTGAAGCTTTCTTT. Residues: CASSATPNTEAFF.

The chain uses TRBV28 and TRBJ1-2; possibly TRBD1 for D (6 bases). The CDR3 runs to 15 residues. The V end lost 1 base, the J end lost 8 bases, and 17 bases lay between the germline ends. Germline CDR1 is MDHEN and CDR2 is SYDVKM. DNA of the CDR3: TGTGCCAGCAGTTTATTTCAGGGGACACCGGGGGGCTACACCTTC. Protein sequence: CASSLFQGTPGGYTF.

V and J are TRBV7-2 and TRBJ2-5, with 9 bases that match TRBD1. The last part of the DNA fits TRBJ2-7 better; the J call may be wrong. The germline CDR1 and CDR2 sequences are SGHTA and FQGNSA. The CDR3 is 14 amino acids. CDR3 amino acids: CASSLGTGFNEQYF. CDR3 nucleotides: TGTGCCAGCAGCTTGGGGACAGGGTTTAACGAGCAGTACTTC.

The chain links TRBV19 to TRBJ2-6, with TRBD1 as a possible D gene (5 bases). Germline CDR1 LNHDA, CDR2 SQIVND (reference sequence). The CDR3 extends over 14 amino acids. V gave up 8 bases and J gave up 0 bases, with 8 bases separating them. The CDR3 DNA is TGTGCCAGTGGTGGGGCCTCTGGGGCCAACGTCCTGACTTTC. Protein sequence: CASGGASGANVLTF.

Note on this clonotype: A read error may explain this, as a much larger clone is one base away. This rearrangement joins TRBV3-1 to TRBJ2-1; D unclear. Trimming pared 7 bases from V and 3 bases from J, leaving 16 bases between. Germline V gene data show CDR1 as LGHDT and CDR2 as YNNKEL (reference sequence). The CDR3 contains 15 residues. The DNA of the CDR3 is TGTGCCAGCACTAAAGGGCAGGTGAACTACAATGAGCAGTTCTTC. This translates into CASTKGQVNYNEQFF.

This chain connects TRBV20-1 to TRBJ2-5; the D is unclear. V was clipped by 6 bases and J by 1 base, with 12 bases between them. This CDR3 has 13 amino acids. Germline CDR1 reads DFQATT; CDR2 reads SNEGSKA (reference sequence). The CDR3 nucleotides read TGCAGTGCCACGCGACGACTCCAAGAGACCCAGTACTTC. It codes for CSATRRLQETQYF.